The entry below gives a single TCR beta chain sequence along with its context. Its antigen is unknown. The data derive from a study of identical twins. Study-level results: Conclusions came from cross-sectional statistical analysis, not from following the same donors. In monozygotic twins, models underestimated the sharing of out-of-frame TCR alpha.

From the 5' RACE reads, TCRdb called clonotypes with MiXCR, one entry per CDR3 protein. The sample has under 250,000 distinct CDR3 sequences; 9.5% to 15% are singletons. This same sample was also part of a study on yellow fever vaccine responses in identical twins.

Sequenced input: memory (CD45RO+) T cells sorted from blood. This sequence was found in a woman under 30 in good health.

CDR3 nucleotides: TGTGCCAGCAGCTTAGTCCTAGCGGGGCTCACAGATACGCAGTATTTT. It encodes CASSLVLAGLTDTQYF. The chain joins TRBV7-8 to TRBJ2-3; 9 nucleotides align to TRBD2. CDR3 length: 16 amino acids. V shed 1 base, J shed 2 bases, and the junction held 4 bases outside the gene matches. Germline CDR1 reads SGHVS; CDR2 reads FQNEAQ.